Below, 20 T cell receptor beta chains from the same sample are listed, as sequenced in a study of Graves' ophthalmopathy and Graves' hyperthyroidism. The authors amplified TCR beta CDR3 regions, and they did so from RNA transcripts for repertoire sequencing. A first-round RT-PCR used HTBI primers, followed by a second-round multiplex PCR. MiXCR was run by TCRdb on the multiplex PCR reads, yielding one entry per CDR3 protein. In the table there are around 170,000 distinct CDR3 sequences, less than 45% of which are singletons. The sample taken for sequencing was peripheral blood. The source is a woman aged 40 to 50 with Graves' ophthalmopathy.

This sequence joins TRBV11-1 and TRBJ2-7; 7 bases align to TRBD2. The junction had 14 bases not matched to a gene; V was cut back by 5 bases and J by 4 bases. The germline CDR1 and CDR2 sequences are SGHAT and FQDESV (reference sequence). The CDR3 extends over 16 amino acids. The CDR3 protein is CASSISGLGRSYEQYF. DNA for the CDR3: TGTGCCAGCAGCATCTCCGGACTAGGTCGCAGTTACGAGCAGTACTTC.

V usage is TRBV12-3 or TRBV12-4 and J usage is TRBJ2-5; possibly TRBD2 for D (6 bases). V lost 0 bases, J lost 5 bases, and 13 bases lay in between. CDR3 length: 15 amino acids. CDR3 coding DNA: TGTGCCAGCAGTTTAGCGGGCCTGGAGGGGGAGACCCAGTACTTC. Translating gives CASSLAGLEGETQYF.

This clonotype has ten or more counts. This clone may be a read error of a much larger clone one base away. The CDR3 coding sequence is TGTGGCAGCTTGGTTGCGGGGGCGCGAGGCTACACCTTC. Translation: CGSLVAGARGYTF. The rearrangement joins TRBV2 to TRBJ1-2; perhaps TRBD1 as D (6 bases). The CDR3 consists of 13 residues. Germline V CDR1 and CDR2: SNHLY, FYNNEI.

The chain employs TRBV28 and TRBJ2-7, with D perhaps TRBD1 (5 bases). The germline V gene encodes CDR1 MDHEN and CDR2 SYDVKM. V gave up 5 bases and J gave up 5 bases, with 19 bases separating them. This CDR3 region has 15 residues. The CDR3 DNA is TGTGCCAGCAGTCAATCCCTTAGGGGATACGACGAGCAGTACTTC. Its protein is CASSQSLRGYDEQYF.

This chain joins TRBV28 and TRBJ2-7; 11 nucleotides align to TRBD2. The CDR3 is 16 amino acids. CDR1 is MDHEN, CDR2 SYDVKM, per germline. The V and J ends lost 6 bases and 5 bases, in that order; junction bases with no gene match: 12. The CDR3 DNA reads TGTGCCAGCAGCGCCTATAGCGGGAGGGAATGGGACGAGCAGTACTTC. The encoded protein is CASSAYSGREWDEQYF.

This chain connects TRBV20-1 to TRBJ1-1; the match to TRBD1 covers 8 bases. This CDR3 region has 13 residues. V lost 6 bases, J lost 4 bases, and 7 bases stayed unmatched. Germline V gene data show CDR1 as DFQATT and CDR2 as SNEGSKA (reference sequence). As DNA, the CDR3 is TGCAGTGCCGGGGGAGACAGGGGCACTGAAGCTTTCTTT. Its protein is CSAGGDRGTEAFF.

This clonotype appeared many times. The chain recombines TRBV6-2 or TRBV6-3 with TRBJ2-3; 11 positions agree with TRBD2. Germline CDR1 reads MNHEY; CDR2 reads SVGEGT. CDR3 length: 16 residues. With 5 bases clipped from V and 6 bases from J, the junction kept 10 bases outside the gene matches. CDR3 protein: CASSKPGLAVLDTQYF. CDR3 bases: TGTGCCAGCAGTAAGCCGGGACTAGCGGTACTTGATACGCAGTATTTT.

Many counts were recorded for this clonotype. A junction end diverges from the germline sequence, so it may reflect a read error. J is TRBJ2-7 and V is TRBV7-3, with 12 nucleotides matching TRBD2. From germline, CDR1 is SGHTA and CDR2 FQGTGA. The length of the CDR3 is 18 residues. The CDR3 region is CASSLTAGLAGSSYEQYF. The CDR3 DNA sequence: TGCGCCAGCAGCTTAACCGCCGGACTAGCGGGGAGCTCCTACGAGCAGTACTTC.

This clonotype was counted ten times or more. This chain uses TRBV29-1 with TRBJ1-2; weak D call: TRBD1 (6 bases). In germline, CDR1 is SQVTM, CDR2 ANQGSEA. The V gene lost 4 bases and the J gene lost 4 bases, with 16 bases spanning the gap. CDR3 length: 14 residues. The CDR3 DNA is TGCAGCGTTGTCGCTGGACAGTTTGGCTATGGCTACACCTTC. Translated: CSVVAGQFGYGYTF. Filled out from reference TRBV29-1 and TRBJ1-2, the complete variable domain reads SAVISQKPSRDICQRGTSLTIQCQVDSQVTMMFWYRQQPGQSLTLIATANQGSEATYESGFVIDKFPISRPNLTFSTLTVSNMSPEDSSIYLCSVVAGQFGYGYTFGSGTRLTVV.

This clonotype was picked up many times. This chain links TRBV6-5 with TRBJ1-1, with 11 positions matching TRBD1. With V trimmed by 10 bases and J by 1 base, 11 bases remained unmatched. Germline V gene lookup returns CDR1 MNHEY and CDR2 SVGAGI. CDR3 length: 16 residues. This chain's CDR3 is CATRRGQGVGNTEAFF. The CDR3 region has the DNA TGTGCCACCCGTCGGGGACAGGGGGTCGGGAACACTGAAGCTTTCTTT.

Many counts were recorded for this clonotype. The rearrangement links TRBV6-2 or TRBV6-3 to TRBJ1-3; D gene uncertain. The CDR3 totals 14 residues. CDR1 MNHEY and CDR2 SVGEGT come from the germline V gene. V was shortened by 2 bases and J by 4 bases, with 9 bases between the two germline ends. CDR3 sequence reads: CASSYGSSGNTIYF. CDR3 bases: TGTGCCAGCAGTTACGGATCGTCCGGAAACACCATATATTTT.

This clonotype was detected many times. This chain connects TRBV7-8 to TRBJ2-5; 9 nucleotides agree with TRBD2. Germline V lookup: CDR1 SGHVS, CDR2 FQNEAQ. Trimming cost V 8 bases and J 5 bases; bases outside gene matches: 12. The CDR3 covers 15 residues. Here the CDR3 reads CASRQTSGARETQYF. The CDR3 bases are TGTGCCAGCCGCCAGACTAGCGGAGCCCGGGAGACCCAGTACTTC.

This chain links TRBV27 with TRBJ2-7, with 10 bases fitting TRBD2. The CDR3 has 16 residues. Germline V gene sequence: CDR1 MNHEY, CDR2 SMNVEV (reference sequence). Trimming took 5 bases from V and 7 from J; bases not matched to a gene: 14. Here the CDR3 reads CASSPLTAGGPREQYF. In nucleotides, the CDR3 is TGTGCCAGCAGTCCCCTGACAGCGGGAGGGCCGCGGGAGCAGTACTTC.

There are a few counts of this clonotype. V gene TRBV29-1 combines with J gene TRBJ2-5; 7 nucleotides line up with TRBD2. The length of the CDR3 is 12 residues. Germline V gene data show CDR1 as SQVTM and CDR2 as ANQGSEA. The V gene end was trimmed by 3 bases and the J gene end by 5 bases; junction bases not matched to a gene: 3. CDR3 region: CSVDVLAETQYF. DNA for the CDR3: TGCAGCGTTGATGTACTAGCGGAGACCCAGTACTTC.

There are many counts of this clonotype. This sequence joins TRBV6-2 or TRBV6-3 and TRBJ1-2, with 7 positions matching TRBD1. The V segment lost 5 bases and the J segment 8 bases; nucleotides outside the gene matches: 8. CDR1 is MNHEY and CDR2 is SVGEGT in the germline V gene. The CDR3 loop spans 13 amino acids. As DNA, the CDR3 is TGTGCCAGCAGTGACCCCAACAGGGGCGGCTACACCTTC. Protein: CASSDPNRGGYTF.

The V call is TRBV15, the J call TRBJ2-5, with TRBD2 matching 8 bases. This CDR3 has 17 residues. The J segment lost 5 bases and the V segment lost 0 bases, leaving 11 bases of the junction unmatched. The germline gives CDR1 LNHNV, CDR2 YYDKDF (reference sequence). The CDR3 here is CATSRDLALAVVETQYF. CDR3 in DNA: TGTGCCACCAGCAGAGATCTCGCACTAGCGGTGGTGGAGACCCAGTACTTC.

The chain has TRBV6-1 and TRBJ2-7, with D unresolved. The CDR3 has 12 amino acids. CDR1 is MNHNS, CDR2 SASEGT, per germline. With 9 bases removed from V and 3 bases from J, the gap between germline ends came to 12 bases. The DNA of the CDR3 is TGTGCCAGTCGGATACAACACTACGAGCAGTACTTC. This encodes CASRIQHYEQYF.

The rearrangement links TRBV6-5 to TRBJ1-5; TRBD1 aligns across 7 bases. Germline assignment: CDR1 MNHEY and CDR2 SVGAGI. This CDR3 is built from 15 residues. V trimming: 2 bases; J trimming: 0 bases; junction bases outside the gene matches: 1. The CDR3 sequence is CASSYGQASNQPQHF. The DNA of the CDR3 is TGTGCCAGCAGTTACGGACAGGCTAGCAATCAGCCCCAGCATTTT.

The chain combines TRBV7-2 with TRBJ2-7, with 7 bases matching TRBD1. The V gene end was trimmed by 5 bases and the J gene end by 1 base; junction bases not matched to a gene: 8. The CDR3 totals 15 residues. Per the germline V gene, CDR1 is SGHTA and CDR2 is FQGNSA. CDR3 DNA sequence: TGTGCCAGCAGCCCCGGACAGGCGGTATCCTACGAGCAGTACTTC. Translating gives CASSPGQAVSYEQYF.

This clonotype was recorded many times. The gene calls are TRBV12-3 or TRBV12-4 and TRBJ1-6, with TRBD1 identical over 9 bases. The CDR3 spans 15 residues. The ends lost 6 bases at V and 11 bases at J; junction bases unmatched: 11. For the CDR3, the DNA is TGTGCCAGCAGCCCCGAGACAGGGGGTAACCCACCCCTCCACTTT. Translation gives CASSPETGGNPPLHF.